This T cell receptor (beta chain) was found in a study of blood T cell repertoires in COVID-19. This clone was found a few times. Per the original data handling: Nucleated cell number was recorded as an estimate derived from reference gene primer amplification. Clones were read by immunoSEQ multiplex PCR, and TCRdb kept only the in-frame ones, dropping some. The V and J calls and the clone size are those of that table, but D and trimming were determined from the DNA. The repertoire holds under 350,000 clones, with 65% to 90% as singletons. The germline V gene encodes CDR1 DFQATT and CDR2 SNEGSKA (reference sequence). The length of the CDR3 is 15 residues. The ends were cut back, 3 bases at V and 2 bases at J, with 14 bases in the middle.

The receptor was derived from a woman aged 40 to 55 with acute COVID-19. The chain recombines TRBV20-1 with TRBJ1-3; D unclear. Sequenced material: PBMCs or T cells enriched from blood (not recorded which). Written as DNA, the CDR3 is TGCAGTGCTAGTAACTGGGCGGGCCCTGGAAACACCATATATTTT. It encodes CSASNWAGPGNTIYF.